The 26 T cell receptor beta chains below were found in one sample sequenced in a study of post-analysis software for immune sequencing data. Study-wide findings and caveats: The five TRBV segments detected at higher frequency in patients than in controls included TRBV5-6, TRBV5-1 and TRBV20-1.

The library was made from cDNA and included unique molecular identifiers. MiXCR was run by TCRdb on the PCR reads, yielding one entry per CDR3 protein. The data show fewer than 600,000 distinct CDR3 sequences, approximately 45% seen once. Antigen specificity for these receptors is unknown. Sequencing was done on a sample of blood. These TCRs come from a girl aged 5 to 17 with multiple sclerosis.

This chain uses TRBV29-1 with TRBJ2-7, with 9 bases fitting TRBD1. The V and J ends lost 4 bases and 11 bases, in that order; junction bases with no gene match: 6. CDR1 is SQVTM and CDR2 is ANQGSEA in the germline V gene. The CDR3 runs to 11 residues. The CDR3 here is CSVVADRGKYF. DNA of the CDR3: TGCAGCGTTGTAGCCGACAGGGGGAAGTACTTC.

The chain carries TRBV12-3 or TRBV12-4 and TRBJ1-4; TRBD1 might be the D (6 bases). The V and J ends lost 7 bases and 3 bases respectively, with 15 bases between them. This CDR3 is built from 15 residues. As DNA, the CDR3 is TGTGCCAGCACCCTTGACGGGGGGCCTAATGAAAAACTGTTTTTT. Amino acid sequence: CASTLDGGPNEKLFF.

The chain is built from TRBV4-1 and TRBJ2-5; 9 nucleotides agree with TRBD1. This CDR3 contains 15 residues. Germline lookup yields CDR1 MGHRA and CDR2 YSYEKL. Losses at the gene ends were 5 bases for V and 11 bases for J; bases not matched to a gene: 15. CDR3 DNA sequence: TGCGCCAGCAGCGGATATCGACAGGGGGAGGTAGAGCAGTACTTC. Encoded protein: CASSGYRQGEVEQYF.

The CDR3 region is CASGPSSYNEQFF. CDR3 nucleotides: TGCGCCAGCGGGCCTAGCTCCTACAATGAGCAGTTCTTC. The chain has TRBV5-1 and TRBJ2-1; D is unresolved. The CDR3 has 13 residues. The germline gives CDR1 SGHRS, CDR2 YFSETQ. Trimming cost V 7 bases and J 0 bases, with 8 bases left between them.

DNA of the CDR3: TGTGCCAGTAGTATAGCGGGCACCTCCTACGAGCAGTACTTC. It codes for CASSIAGTSYEQYF. The V call is TRBV19, the J call TRBJ2-7; D not resolved. The CDR3 has 14 residues. Trimming shortened V by 1 base and J by 0 bases, and 7 bases separated the two germline ends. Germline CDR1 reads LNHDA; CDR2 reads SQIVND (reference sequence).

This CDR3 reads CSASHPSYNEQFF. The CDR3 region has the DNA TGCAGTGCGAGCCATCCCTCCTACAATGAGCAGTTCTTC. The chain links TRBV20-1 to TRBJ2-1; D uncertain. The V gene's germline CDR1 is DFQATT and CDR2 SNEGSKA (reference sequence). This CDR3 is built from 13 residues. Trimming took 6 bases from V and 0 from J, leaving 9 bases between them.

The chain carries TRBV5-4 and TRBJ1-6; 7 bases are a match to TRBD1. Trimming cost V 4 bases and J 4 bases; bases outside gene matches: 5. CDR1 is SGHNT and CDR2 is YYREEE in the germline V gene (reference sequence). This CDR3 has 15 amino acids. CDR3 sequence (DNA): TGTGCCAGCAGCGACGGACAGGCGTATAATTCACCCCTCCACTTT. It encodes CASSDGQAYNSPLHF.

This clonotype has more than one count but fewer than ten. The germline gene is not matched at one end of the junction; a read error may be the cause. The rearrangement uses TRBV7-9 and TRBJ2-5, with D possibly matching TRBD2 (5 bases). This CDR3 is built from 14 residues. The V gene's germline CDR1 is SEHNR and CDR2 FQNEAQ (reference sequence). As DNA, the CDR3 is TGTGCCAGTAGCTTAGCTCGAGGGATCGAGACCCAGTACTTC. As protein: CASSLARGIETQYF.

This clonotype was seen a few times. The rearrangement uses TRBV10-3 and TRBJ2-7; TRBD2 matches 13 bases. This CDR3 is built from 13 residues. Germline V gene sequence: CDR1 ENHRY, CDR2 SYGVKD. V lost 10 bases to trimming and J lost 2 bases; unmatched junction nucleotides: 2. DNA of the CDR3: TGTGCCACCGGGACTAGCGGGACCTACGAGCAGTACTTC. This gives the protein CATGTSGTYEQYF.

As regards this clonotype: The junction departs from germline at one end; a sequencing error may be responsible. V and J are TRBV10-2 and TRBJ1-2; maybe TRBD1 (5 bases). The CDR3 sequence is 14 residues long. Germline V CDR1 and CDR2: WSHSY, SAAADI. The CDR3 DNA reads as TGCGCCAGCGGAGGGACCGCCTCTAACTATGGCGACACCTTC. Translation gives CASGGTASNYGDTF.

This chain connects TRBV28 to TRBJ1-2; 11 nucleotides match TRBD1. Germline V gene sequence: CDR1 MDHEN, CDR2 SYDVKM. This CDR3 spans 18 amino acids. Trimming removed 3 bases from V and 6 bases from J; junction bases left unmatched: 15. The CDR3 is CASSLWIGQGASFNGYTF. DNA of the CDR3: TGTGCCAGCAGTTTGTGGATAGGACAGGGGGCGTCTTTTAATGGCTACACCTTC.

The chain carries TRBV3-1 and TRBJ2-3; no clear D. The CDR3 spans 13 residues. Trimming removed 2 bases at V and 6 bases at J, with 9 bases between. Germline CDR1 LGHDT, CDR2 YNNKEL (reference sequence). CDR3 loop: CASSQQPLDTQYF. For the CDR3, the DNA is TGTGCCAGCAGCCAACAACCCCTCGATACGCAGTATTTT.

This chain connects TRBV6-2 or TRBV6-3 to TRBJ2-3; D is undetermined. V lost 2 bases and J lost 2, with 8 bases in between. The CDR3 totals 14 residues. Germline V gene lookup returns CDR1 MNHEY and CDR2 SVGEGT. The CDR3 DNA reads as TGTGCCAGCAGTTACGACTTATTCACAGATACGCAGTATTTT. Translation: CASSYDLFTDTQYF.

The genes are TRBV6-2 or TRBV6-3 and TRBJ1-1; no definite D call. The CDR3 covers 14 residues. Per germline, CDR1 MNHEY and CDR2 SVGEGT. Trimming took off 3 bases at V and 5 bases at J, with 13 bases between the two ends. The CDR3 loop reads CASSYIRQRTEAFF. The DNA for the CDR3 is TGTGCCAGCAGTTATATTAGGCAGAGGACTGAAGCTTTCTTT.

This clonotype was seen more than once but under ten times. The chain combines TRBV9 with TRBJ2-1; perhaps TRBD2 as D (6 bases). Germline lookup yields CDR1 SGDLS and CDR2 YYNGEE. This CDR3 has 14 residues. With 2 bases removed from V and 6 bases from J, the gap between germline ends came to 12 bases. CDR3 DNA: TGTGCCAGCAGCGTCACTAGCTCCCCCAATGAGCAGTTCTTC. Translation gives CASSVTSSPNEQFF.

The chain recombines TRBV15 with TRBJ2-3, with 13 bases matching TRBD2. The CDR3 is 16 amino acids. V lost 4 bases to trimming and J lost 5 bases; unmatched junction nucleotides: 6. CDR1 and CDR2 (germline): LNHNV, YYDKDF (reference sequence). The CDR3 here is CATSTGLAGEIDTQYF. As DNA, the CDR3 is TGTGCCACCAGCACCGGACTAGCGGGAGAGATAGATACGCAGTATTTT.

CDR3 sequence (DNA): TGTGCCAGCAGCTTTCGGACTAGCGGCTACAATGAGCAGTTCTTC. Protein product: CASSFRTSGYNEQFF. The chain employs TRBV13 and TRBJ2-1, with TRBD2 matching over 10 bases. The CDR3 consists of 15 residues. V gave up 3 bases and J gave up 3 bases; unmatched junction bases: 2. Germline-derived CDR1 and CDR2 are PRHDT and FYEKMQ (reference sequence).

This clonotype was picked up a small number of times. V is TRBV29-1 and J is TRBJ2-7, with TRBD2 as a possible D gene (5 bases). CDR3 length equals 15 residues. Between the trimmed V and J ends, which lost 2 bases and 2 bases, there was a span of 16 bases. Germline CDR1 reads SQVTM; CDR2 reads ANQGSEA. The CDR3 sequence: CSVETPGGLTYEQYF. CDR3 DNA sequence: TGCAGCGTTGAAACCCCTGGCGGACTCACCTACGAGCAGTACTTC.

The V call is TRBV2, the J call TRBJ1-1; 7 bases are shared with TRBD1. The junction had 9 bases not matched to a gene; V was cut back by 8 bases and J by 0 bases. The germline V gene has CDR1 SNHLY and CDR2 FYNNEI. This CDR3 contains 15 residues. The CDR3 DNA sequence: TGTGCCAGCTCGGAGTCCGGGACAGTGAACACTGAAGCTTTCTTT. It is translated as CASSESGTVNTEAFF.

The chain is built from TRBV20-1 and TRBJ1-4; 9 bases are shared with TRBD1. The CDR3 is 14 residues long. V was clipped by 5 bases and J by 4 bases; unmatched bases: 5. CDR1 is DFQATT and CDR2 is SNEGSKA in the germline V gene (reference sequence). CDR3 in DNA: TGCAGTGCTCTCCAGACAGGGGGTAATGAAAAACTGTTTTTT. As protein: CSALQTGGNEKLFF.

This clonotype turned up a few times. This chain joins TRBV12-3 or TRBV12-4 and TRBJ2-3, with 8 bases matching TRBD1. The CDR3 has 14 residues. The trim removed 9 bases at V and 5 bases at J, leaving 10 bases unmatched. CDR3 amino acids: CASIPTGAIDTQYF. The CDR3 coding sequence is TGTGCCAGTATCCCGACAGGGGCCATAGATACGCAGTATTTT.

This clonotype has just a few counts. V and J are TRBV6-1 and TRBJ1-5; no firm D call. The germline V gene encodes CDR1 MNHNS and CDR2 SASEGT. CDR3 length: 16 amino acids. The V gene lost 0 bases and the J gene lost 4 bases, with 13 bases spanning the gap. In DNA, the CDR3 is TGTGCCAGCAGTGAAGCGCTTCGGACGGTTAATCAGCCCCAGCATTTT. It translates to CASSEALRTVNQPQHF.

There are a few counts of this clonotype. The chain links TRBV4-1 to TRBJ2-7; D ambiguous. The CDR3 has 15 residues. Per germline, CDR1 MGHRA and CDR2 YSYEKL. V was trimmed by 1 base and J by 3 bases, leaving 13 bases between them. DNA of the CDR3: TGCGCCAGCAGCCAAGTCTCGGCGGACGGCTACGAGCAGTACTTC. Residues: CASSQVSADGYEQYF.

The table lists this clonotype with a few counts. The chain combines TRBV5-1 with TRBJ2-3; D gene uncertain. The CDR3 loop spans 14 amino acids. Trimming shortened V by 0 bases and J by 1 base, and 6 bases separated the two germline ends. The V gene's germline CDR1 is SGHRS and CDR2 YFSETQ. The CDR3 loop is CASSLDQGTDTQYF. CDR3 sequence (DNA): TGCGCCAGCAGCTTGGATCAGGGCACAGATACGCAGTATTTT.

This clonotype was counted only a few times. The junction does not match germline at one end; this may be a read error. The chain combines TRBV7-9 with TRBJ2-1; no firm D call. The CDR3 totals 15 residues. Germline-derived CDR1 and CDR2 are SEHNR and FQNEAQ (reference sequence). As DNA, the CDR3 is TGTGCCAGCAGCTTAGCTGGCACGAGTTACAGTGAGCAGTTCTTC. Its translation is CASSLAGTSYSEQFF.

The chain joins TRBV5-1 to TRBJ2-1, with D tentatively TRBD2 (5 bases). The CDR3 sequence is 15 residues long. V lost 2 bases and J 2 bases, leaving 11 bases between the germline ends. The germline V gene encodes CDR1 SGHRS and CDR2 YFSETQ. The CDR3 DNA follows: TGCGCCAGCAGCTTTACTAGGAGCCCCTACAATGAGCAGTTCTTC. It translates to CASSFTRSPYNEQFF.